This paragraph covers one T cell receptor (beta chain) sequence. This CDR3 region has 13 residues. Germline values: CDR1 SGDLS, CDR2 YYNGEE. V lost 7 bases and J 1 base, leaving 10 bases between the germline ends. This entry is derived from a study of technical replicates of blood from several donors. This table comes from immunoSEQ multiplex PCR, and its TCRdb copy is limited to in-frame clones, with some not included. Of about 88,000 clones listed, 95% are singletons. This chain uses TRBV9 with TRBJ2-3, with TRBD2 as a possible D gene (5 bases). This TCR was recovered from a human donor in good health. The sample taken for sequencing was T cells isolated from PBMCs. Here the CDR3 DNA reads TGTGCCAGCGCAAGGACTGGCACAGATACGCAGTATTTT. This encodes CASARTGTDTQYF.